Here is one TCR beta chain with its context. Its antigen is unknown. The sample belongs to a study of coeliac disease. The overall study: Disease groups: newly diagnosed active, refractory type I, gluten-free-diet controlled. Whole-study results and caveats: Largely private TRB repertoires meant most sequences were sample-unique. Cross-contamination between intraepithelial and lamina propria cells was possible. Active celiac intraepithelial and lamina propria samples had lower TRB and TRG clonality than control samples.

Sequencing used immunoSEQ multiplex PCR; TCRdb keeps in-frame clones, though not all of them. The sample lists 4,200 or so clones; approximately 60% were seen once. Sequencing input: intraepithelial lymphocytes from the gut. The sequence came from a man between 65 and 79 years old with active celiac disease.

Here the CDR3 reads CASSYSLQGGSDIQYF. CDR3 coding DNA: TGTGCCAGCAGTTACTCCTTACAAGGGGGAAGTGACATTCAGTACTTC. This sequence joins TRBV6-6 and TRBJ2-4; TRBD1 is a possible D gene (6 bases). The CDR3 extends over 16 amino acids. Between the trimmed V and J ends, which lost 0 bases and 8 bases, there was a span of 17 bases. Per the germline V gene, CDR1 is MNHNY and CDR2 is SVGAGI (reference sequence).